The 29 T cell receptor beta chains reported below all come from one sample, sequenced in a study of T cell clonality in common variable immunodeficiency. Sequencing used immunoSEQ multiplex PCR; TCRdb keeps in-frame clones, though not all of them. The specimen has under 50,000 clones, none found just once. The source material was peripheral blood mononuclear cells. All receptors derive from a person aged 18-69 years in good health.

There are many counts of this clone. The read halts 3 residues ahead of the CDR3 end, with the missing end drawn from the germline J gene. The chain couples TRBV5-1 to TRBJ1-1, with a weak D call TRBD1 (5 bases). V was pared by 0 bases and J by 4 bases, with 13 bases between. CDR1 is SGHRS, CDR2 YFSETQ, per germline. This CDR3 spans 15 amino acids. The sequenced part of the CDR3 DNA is TGCGCCAGCAGCTTGGCCGAGGGGAGGGTCACTGAA. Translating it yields CASSLAEGRVTE. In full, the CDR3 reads CASSLAEGRVTEAFF.

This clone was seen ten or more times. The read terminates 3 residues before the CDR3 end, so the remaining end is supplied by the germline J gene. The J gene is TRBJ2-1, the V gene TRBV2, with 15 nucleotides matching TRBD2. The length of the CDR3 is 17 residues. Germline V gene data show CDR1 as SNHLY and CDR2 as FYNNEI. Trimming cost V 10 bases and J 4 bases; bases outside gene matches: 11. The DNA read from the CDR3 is TGTGCCAAGGACCACCGGACTAGCGGGGGGGCTTACAATGAG. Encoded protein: CAKDHRTSGGAYNE. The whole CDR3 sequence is CAKDHRTSGGAYNEQFF.

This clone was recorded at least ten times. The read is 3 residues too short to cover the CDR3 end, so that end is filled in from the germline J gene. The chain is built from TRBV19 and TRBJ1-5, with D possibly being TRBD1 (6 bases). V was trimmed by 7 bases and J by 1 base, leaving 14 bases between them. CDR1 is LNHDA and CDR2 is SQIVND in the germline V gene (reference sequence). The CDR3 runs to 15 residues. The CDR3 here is CASTAGVHSNQPQHF. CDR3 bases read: TGTGCCAGTACCGCAGGGGTTCACAGCAATCAGCCC.

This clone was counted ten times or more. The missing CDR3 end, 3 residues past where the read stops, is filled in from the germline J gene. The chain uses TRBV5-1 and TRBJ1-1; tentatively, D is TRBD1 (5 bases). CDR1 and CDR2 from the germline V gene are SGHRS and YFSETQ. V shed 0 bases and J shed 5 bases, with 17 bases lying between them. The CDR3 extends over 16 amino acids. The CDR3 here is CASSLEPSGSGTEAFF. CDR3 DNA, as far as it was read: TGCGCCAGCAGCTTGGAGCCTTCAGGGTCCGGGACTGAA.

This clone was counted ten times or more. The CDR3 bases that were read are TGTGCCTGGAGTCAGGGTGATAATTCACCC. This codes for CAWSQGDNSP. The entire CDR3 sequence reads CAWSQGDNSPLHF. The chain has TRBV30 and TRBJ1-6; TRBD1 might be the D (5 bases). The read comes to an end 3 residues before the CDR3 does, leaving the germline J gene to fill in the end. The V end was cut by 2 bases, the J end by 5 bases, with 7 bases between. This CDR3 has 13 amino acids. The germline gives CDR1 GTSNPN, CDR2 SVGIG (reference sequence).

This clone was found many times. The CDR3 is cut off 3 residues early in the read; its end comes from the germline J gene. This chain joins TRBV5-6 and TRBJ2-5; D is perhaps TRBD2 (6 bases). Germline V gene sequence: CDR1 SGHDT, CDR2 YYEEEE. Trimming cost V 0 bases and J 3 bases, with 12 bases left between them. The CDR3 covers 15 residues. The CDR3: CASSLVADNEETQYF. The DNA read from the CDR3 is TGTGCCAGCAGCTTGGTAGCGGACAACGAAGAGACC.

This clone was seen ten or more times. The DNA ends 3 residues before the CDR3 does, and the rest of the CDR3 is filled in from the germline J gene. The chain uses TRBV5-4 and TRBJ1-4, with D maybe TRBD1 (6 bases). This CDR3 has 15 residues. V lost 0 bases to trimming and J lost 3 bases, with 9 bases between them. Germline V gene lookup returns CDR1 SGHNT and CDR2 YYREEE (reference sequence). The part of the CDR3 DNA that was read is TGTGCCAGCAGCTTGGGACAGGATCCTAATGAAAAA. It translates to CASSLGQDPNEK. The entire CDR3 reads CASSLGQDPNEKLFF.

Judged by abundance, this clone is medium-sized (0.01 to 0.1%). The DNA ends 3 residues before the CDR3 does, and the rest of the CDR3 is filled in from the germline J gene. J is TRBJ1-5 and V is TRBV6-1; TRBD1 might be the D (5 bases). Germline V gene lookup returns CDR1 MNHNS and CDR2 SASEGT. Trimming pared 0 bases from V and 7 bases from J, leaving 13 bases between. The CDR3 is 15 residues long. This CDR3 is CASSEASRDRQPQHF. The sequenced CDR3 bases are TGTGCCAGCAGTGAAGCCTCCAGGGATAGACAGCCC.

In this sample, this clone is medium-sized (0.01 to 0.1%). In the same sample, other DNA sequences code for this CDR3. Here the CDR3 reads CASSEGDREDEKLFF. The CDR3 DNA, read in part, is TGCGCCAGCAGCGAGGGGGACAGGGAGGATGAAAAA. The V and J genes are TRBV5-1 and TRBJ1-4; the match to TRBD1 covers 9 bases. The read comes to an end 3 residues before the CDR3 does, leaving the germline J gene to fill in the end. The CDR3 runs 15 residues. V was pared by 4 bases and J by 6 bases, with 7 bases of the junction left unmatched. The V gene's germline CDR1 is SGHRS and CDR2 YFSETQ.

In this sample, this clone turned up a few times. The CDR3 loop is CASSPPLGGDEQFF. The sequenced part of the CDR3 DNA is TGTGCCAGCTCACCCCCCCTTGGAGGGGATGAG. The J gene is TRBJ2-1, the V gene TRBV18; possibly TRBD2 for D (6 bases). The read ends 3 residues before the CDR3 terminus; that terminus is restored from the germline J gene. This CDR3 is built from 14 residues. V was clipped by 3 bases and J by 8 bases, with 14 bases between them. The V gene's germline CDR1 is KGHSH and CDR2 LQKENI.

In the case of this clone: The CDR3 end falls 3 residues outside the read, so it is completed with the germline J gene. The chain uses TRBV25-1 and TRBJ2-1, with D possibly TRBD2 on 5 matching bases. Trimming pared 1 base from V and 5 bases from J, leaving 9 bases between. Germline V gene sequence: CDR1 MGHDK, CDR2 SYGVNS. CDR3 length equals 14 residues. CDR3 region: CASSELDSNNEQFF. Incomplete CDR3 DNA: TGTGCCAGCAGTGAATTGGACTCTAACAATGAG.

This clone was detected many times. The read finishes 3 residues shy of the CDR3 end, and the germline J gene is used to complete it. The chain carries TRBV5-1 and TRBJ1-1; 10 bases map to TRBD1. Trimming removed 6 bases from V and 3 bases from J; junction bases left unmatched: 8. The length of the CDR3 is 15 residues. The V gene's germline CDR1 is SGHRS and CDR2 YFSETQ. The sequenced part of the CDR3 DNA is TGCGCCAGCACCCTTGGGGACAGGGGCTACACTGAA. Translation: CASTLGDRGYTE. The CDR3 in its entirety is CASTLGDRGYTEAFF.

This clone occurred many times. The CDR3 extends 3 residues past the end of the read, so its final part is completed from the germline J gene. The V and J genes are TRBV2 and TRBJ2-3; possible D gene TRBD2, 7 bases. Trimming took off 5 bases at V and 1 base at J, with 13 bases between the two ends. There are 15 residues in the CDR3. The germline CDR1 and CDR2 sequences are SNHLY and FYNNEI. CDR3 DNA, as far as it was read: TGTGCCAGCAGTTTAGGGGGGGGGCGCACAGATACG. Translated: CASSLGGGRTDT. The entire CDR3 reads CASSLGGGRTDTQYF.

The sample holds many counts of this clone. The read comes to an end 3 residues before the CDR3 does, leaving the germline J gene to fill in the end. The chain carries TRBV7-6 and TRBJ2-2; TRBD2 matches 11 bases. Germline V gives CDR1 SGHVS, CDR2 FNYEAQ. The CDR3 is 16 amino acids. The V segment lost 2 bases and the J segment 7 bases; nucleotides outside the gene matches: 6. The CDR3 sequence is CASSLQTSGTSGELFF. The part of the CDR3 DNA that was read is TGTGCCAGCAGCTTACAGACTAGCGGGACGAGCGGGGAG.

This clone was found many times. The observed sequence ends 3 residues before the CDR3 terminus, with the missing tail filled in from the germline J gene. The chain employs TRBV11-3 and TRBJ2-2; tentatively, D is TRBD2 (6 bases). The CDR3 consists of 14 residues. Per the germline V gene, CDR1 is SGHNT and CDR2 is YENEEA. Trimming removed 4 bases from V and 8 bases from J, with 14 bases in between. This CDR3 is CASSSDYAGGELFF. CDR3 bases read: TGTGCCAGCAGCTCGGACTATGCCGGGGGGGAG.

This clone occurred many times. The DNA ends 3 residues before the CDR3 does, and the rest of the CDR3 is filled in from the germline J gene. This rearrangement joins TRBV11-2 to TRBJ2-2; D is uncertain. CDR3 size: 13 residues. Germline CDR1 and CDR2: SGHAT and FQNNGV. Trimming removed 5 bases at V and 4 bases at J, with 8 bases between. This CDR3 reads CASSPLITGELFF. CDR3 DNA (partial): TGTGCCAGCAGCCCTCTAATCACCGGGGAG. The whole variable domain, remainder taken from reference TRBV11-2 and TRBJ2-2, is EAGVAQSPRYKIIEKRQSVAFWCNPISGHATLYWYQQILGQGPKLLIQFQNNGVVDDSQLPKDRFSAERLKGVDSTLKIQPAKLEDSAVYLCASSPLITGELFFGEGSRLTVL.

The CDR3 loop is CASSLVGGQPQYF. The CDR3 DNA, read in part, is TGTGCCAGCAGCTTAGTCGGTGGGCAGCCG. The chain links TRBV7-2 to TRBJ2-3, with D unclear. The sequenced fragment ends 3 residues before the CDR3 boundary, so the rest is inferred from the germline J gene. The germline CDR1 and CDR2 sequences are SGHTA and FQGNSA. The CDR3 is made up of 13 amino acids.

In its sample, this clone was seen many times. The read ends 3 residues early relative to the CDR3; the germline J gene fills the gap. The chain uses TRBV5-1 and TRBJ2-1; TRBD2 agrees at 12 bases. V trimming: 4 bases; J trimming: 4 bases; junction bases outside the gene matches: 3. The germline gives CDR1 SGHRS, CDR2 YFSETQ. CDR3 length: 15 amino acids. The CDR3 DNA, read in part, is TGCGCCAGCAGCCCTAGCGGGGGGGGATACAATGAG. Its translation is CASSPSGGGYNE. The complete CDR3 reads CASSPSGGGYNEQFF. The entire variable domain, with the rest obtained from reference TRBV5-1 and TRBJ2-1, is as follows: KAGVTQTPRYLIKTRGQQVTLSCSPISGHRSVSWYQQTPGQGLQFLFEYFSETQRNKGNFPGRFSGRQFSNSRSEMNVSTLELGDSALYLCASSPSGGGYNEQFFGPGTRLTVL.

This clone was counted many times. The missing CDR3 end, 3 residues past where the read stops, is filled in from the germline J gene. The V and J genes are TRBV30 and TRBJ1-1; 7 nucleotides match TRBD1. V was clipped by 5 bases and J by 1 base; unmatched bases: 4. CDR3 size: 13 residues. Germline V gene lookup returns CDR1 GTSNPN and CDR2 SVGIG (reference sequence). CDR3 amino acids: CAWEGAANTEAFF. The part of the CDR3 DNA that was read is TGTGCCTGGGAGGGGGCGGCGAACACTGAA.

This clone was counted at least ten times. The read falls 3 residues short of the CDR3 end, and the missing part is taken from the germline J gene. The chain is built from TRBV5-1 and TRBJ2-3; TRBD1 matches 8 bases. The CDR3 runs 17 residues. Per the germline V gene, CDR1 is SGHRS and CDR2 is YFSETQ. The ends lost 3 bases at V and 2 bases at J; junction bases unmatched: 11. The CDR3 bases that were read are TGCGCCAGCAGCTCCCGGGTGCAGGGGGCACCCACAGATACG. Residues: CASSSRVQGAPTDT. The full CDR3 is CASSSRVQGAPTDTQYF.

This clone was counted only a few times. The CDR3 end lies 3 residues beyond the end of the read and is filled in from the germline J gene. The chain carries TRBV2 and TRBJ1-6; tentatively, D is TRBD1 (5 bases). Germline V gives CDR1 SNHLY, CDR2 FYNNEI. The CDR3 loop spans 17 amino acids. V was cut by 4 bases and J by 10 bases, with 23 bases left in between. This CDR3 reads CASSAGRVPTGRSPLHF. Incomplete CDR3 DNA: TGTGCCAGCAGTGCAGGCAGGGTCCCGACCGGGAGGTCACCC.

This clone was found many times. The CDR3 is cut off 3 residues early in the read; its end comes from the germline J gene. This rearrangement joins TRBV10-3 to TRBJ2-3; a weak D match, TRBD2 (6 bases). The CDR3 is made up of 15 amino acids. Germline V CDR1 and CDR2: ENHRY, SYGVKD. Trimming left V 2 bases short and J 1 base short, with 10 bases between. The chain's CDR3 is CAISERLAGTDTQYF. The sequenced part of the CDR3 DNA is TGTGCCATCAGTGAGAGGTTAGCGGGCACAGATACG.

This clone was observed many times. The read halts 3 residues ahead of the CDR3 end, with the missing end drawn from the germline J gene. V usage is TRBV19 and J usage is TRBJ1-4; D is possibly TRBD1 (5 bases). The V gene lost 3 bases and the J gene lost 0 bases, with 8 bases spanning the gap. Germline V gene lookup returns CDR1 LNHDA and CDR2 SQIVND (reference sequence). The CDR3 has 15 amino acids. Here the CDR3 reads CASSIQGATNEKLFF. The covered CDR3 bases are TGTGCCAGTAGTATCCAGGGAGCAACTAATGAAAAA.

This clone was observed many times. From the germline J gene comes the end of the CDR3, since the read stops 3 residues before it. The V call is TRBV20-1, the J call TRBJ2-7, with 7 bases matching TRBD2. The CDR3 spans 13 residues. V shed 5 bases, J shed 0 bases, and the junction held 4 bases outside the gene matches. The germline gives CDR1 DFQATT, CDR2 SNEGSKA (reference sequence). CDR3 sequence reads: CSAGRTSSYEQYF. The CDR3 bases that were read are TGCAGTGCTGGGAGGACTAGCTCCTACGAG.

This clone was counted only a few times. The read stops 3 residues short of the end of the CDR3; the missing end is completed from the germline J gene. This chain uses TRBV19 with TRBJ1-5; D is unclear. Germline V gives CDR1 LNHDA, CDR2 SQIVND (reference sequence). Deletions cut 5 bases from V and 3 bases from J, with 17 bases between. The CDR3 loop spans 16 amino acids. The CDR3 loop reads CASSVTQIRNNQPQHF. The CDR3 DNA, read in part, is TGTGCCAGTAGTGTTACACAGATTCGGAACAATCAGCCC.

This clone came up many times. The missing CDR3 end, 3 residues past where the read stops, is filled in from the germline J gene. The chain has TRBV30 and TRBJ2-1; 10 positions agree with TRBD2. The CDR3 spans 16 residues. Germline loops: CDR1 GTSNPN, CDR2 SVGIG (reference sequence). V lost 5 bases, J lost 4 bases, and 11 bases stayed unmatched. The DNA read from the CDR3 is TGTGCCTGGGGTATTGAAGCGGGGGGGCCATACAATGAG. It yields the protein CAWGIEAGGPYNE. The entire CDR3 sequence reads CAWGIEAGGPYNEQFF.

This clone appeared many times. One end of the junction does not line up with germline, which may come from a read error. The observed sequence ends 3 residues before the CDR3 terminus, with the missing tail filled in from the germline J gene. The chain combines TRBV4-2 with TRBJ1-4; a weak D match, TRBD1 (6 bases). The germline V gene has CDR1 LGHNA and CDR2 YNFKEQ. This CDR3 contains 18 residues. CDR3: CASSQDPAGATYNSPLFF. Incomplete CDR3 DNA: TGCGCCAGCAGCCAAGATCCGGCAGGGGCCACATATAATTCACCA.

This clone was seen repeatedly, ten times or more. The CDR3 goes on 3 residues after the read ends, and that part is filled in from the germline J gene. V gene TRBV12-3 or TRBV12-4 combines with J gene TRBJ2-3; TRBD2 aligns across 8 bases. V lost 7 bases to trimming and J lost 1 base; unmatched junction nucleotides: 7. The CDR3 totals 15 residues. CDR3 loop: CASTRMTSGTDTQYF. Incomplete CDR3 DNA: TGTGCCAGCACGCGGATGACTAGCGGCACAGATACG.

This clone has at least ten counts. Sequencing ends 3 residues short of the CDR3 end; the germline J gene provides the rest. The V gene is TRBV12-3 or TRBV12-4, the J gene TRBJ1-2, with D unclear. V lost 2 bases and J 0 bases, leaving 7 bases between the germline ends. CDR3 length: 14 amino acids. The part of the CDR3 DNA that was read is TGTGCCAGCAGTTTACTCCCAGCTAACTATGGC. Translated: CASSLLPANYG. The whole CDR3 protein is CASSLLPANYGYTF.